This record looks at one TCR beta chain sequence and its context. This table comes from immunoSEQ multiplex PCR, and its TCRdb copy is limited to in-frame clones, with some not included. The sample yields about 160,000 clones, about 95% seen once. V was trimmed by 0 bases and J by 2 bases, leaving 5 bases between them. Germline CDR1 and CDR2: SGHDT and YYEEEE. CDR3 length: 13 amino acids. This record comes from a study of control samples from healthy donors and cancer patients. The receptor was derived from a man aged 55 to 70 with colorectal cancer. The V call is TRBV5-6, the J call TRBJ2-5; no firm D call. Sequencing used PBMCs. CDR3 in amino acids: CASSLVQQETQYF. Written as DNA, the CDR3 is TGTGCCAGCAGCTTGGTTCAGCAAGAGACCCAGTACTTC.